This TCR beta chain was sequenced for a study of blood T cell repertoires in COVID-19. CDR1 is LGHDT and CDR2 is YNNKEL in the germline V gene (reference sequence). V lost 4 bases and J lost 10, with 16 bases in between. The CDR3 is 13 amino acids. Per the study methods: Reference gene primers were amplified, and this amplification served to estimate nucleated cell counts. Here immunoSEQ multiplex PCR was the method, and the copy in TCRdb shows in-frame clones only, minus some. That table furnishes V, J and clone size, whereas the DNA furnished D and trimming. The repertoire holds about 280,000 clones, with less than 85% as singletons. This clone appeared a few times.

The sequenced sample was PBMCs or T cells enriched from blood (not recorded which). V gene TRBV3-1 (or the pseudogene TRBV3-2) combines with J gene TRBJ1-1; maybe TRBD1 (6 bases). This clonotype originated in a woman aged 45-59 years who had recovered from COVID-19. The CDR3 sequence: CASSPLQGEAAFF. The CDR3 nucleotides read TGTGCCAGCAGCCCCCTACAGGGAGAGGCAGCTTTCTTT.